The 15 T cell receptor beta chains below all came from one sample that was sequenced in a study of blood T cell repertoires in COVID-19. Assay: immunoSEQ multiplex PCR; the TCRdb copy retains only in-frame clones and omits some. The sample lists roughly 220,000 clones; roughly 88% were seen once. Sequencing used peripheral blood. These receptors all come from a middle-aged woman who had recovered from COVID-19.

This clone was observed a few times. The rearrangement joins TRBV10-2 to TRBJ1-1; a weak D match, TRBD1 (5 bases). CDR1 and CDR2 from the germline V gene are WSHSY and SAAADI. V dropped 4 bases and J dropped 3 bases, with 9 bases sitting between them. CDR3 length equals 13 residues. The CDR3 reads CASSAQGDTEAFF. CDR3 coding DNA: TGCGCCAGCAGTGCCCAGGGCGACACTGAAGCTTTCTTT.

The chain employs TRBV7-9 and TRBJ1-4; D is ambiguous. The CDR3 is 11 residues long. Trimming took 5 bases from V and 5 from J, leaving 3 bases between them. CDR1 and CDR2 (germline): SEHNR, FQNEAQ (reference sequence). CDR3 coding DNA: TGTGCCAGCAGCCTAAATGAAAAACTGTTTTTT. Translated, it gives CASSLNEKLFF.

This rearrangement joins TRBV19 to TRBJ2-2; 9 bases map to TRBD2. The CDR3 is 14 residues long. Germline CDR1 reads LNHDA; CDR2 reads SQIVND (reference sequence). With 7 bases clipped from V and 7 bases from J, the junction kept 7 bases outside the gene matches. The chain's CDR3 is CASKERGENGELFF. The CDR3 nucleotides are TGTGCCAGTAAGGAGCGGGGGGAAAACGGGGAGCTGTTTTTT.

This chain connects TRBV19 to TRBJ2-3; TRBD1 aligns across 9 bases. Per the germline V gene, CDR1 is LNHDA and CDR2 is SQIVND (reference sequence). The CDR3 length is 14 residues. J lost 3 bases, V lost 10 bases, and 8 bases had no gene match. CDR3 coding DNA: TGTGCCACAAGGGACAGGGTAAGGACAGATACGCAGTATTTT. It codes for CATRDRVRTDTQYF.

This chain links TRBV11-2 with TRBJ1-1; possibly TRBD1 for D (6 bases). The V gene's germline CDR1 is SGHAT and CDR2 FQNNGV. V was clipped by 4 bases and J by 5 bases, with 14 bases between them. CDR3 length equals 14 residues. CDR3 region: CASSYRKGGTEAFF. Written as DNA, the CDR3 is TGTGCCAGCAGCTATAGGAAGGGGGGGACTGAAGCTTTCTTT.

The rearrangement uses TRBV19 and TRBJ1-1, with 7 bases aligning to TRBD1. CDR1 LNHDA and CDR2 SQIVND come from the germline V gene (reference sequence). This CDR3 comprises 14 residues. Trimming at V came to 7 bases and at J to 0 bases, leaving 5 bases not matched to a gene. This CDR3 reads CASNDRAMNTEAFF. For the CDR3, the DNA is TGTGCCAGTAATGACAGGGCGATGAACACTGAAGCTTTCTTT.

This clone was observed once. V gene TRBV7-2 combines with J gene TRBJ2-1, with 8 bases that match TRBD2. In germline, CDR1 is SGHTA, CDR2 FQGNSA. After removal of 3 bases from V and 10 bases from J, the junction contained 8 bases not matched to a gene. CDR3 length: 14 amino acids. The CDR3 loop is CASSFGGGQTEQFF. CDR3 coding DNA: TGTGCCAGCAGCTTTGGCGGGGGGCAAACGGAGCAGTTCTTC.

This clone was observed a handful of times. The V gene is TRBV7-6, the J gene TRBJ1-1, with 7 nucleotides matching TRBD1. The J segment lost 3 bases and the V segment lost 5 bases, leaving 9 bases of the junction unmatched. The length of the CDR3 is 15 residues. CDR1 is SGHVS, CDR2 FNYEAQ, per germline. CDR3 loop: CASSLLQGMDTEAFF. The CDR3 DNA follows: TGTGCCAGCAGCCTACTACAGGGGATGGACACTGAAGCTTTCTTT.

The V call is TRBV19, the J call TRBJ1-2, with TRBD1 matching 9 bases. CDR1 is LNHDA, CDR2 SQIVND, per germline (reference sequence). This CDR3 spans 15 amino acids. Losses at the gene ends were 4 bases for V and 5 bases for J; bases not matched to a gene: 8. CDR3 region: CASSTLPGQGYGYTF. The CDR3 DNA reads TGTGCCAGTAGTACCCTTCCAGGACAGGGGTATGGCTACACCTTC.

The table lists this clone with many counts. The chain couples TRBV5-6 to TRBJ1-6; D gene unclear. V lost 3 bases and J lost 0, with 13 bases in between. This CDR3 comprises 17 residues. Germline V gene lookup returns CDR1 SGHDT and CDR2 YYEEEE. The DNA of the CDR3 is TGTGCCAGCAGCTCTATGAGGACTGGCTCCTATAATTCACCCCTCCACTTT. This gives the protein CASSSMRTGSYNSPLHF.

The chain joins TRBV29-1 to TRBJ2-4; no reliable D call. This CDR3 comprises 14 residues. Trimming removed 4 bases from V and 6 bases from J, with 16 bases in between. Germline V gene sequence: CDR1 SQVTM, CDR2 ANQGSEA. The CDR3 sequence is CSVGSSSSSNIQYF. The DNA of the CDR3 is TGCAGCGTTGGAAGTAGCAGTTCATCAAACATTCAGTACTTC. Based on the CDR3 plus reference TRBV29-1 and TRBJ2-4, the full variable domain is SAVISQKPSRDICQRGTSLTIQCQVDSQVTMMFWYRQQPGQSLTLIATANQGSEATYESGFVIDKFPISRPNLTFSTLTVSNMSPEDSSIYLCSVGSSSSSNIQYFGAGTRLSVL.

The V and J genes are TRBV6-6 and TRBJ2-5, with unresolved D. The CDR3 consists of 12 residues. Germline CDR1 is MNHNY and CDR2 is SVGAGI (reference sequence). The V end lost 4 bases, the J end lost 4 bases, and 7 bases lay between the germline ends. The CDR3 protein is CASSSSAETQYF. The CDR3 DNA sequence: TGTGCCAGCAGTTCTAGTGCAGAGACCCAGTACTTC.

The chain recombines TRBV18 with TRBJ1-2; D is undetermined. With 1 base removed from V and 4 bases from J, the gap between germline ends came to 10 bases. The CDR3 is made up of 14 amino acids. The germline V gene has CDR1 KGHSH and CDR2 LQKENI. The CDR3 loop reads CASSPRAGSYGYTF. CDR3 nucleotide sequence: TGTGCCAGCTCACCACGGGCAGGAAGCTATGGCTACACCTTC.

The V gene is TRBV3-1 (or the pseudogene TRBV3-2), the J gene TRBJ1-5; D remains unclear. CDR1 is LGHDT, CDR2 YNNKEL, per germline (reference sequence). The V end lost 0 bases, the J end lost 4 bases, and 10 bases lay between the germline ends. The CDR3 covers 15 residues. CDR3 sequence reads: CASSQDPSPNQPQHF. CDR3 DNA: TGTGCCAGCAGCCAAGATCCCAGTCCGAATCAGCCCCAGCATTTT.

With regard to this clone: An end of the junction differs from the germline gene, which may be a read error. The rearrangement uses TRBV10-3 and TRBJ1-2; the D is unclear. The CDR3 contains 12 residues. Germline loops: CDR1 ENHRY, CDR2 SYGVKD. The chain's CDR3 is CAISIGNYDYTF. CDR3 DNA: TGTGCCATCAGTATCGGGAACTATGACTACACCTTC.